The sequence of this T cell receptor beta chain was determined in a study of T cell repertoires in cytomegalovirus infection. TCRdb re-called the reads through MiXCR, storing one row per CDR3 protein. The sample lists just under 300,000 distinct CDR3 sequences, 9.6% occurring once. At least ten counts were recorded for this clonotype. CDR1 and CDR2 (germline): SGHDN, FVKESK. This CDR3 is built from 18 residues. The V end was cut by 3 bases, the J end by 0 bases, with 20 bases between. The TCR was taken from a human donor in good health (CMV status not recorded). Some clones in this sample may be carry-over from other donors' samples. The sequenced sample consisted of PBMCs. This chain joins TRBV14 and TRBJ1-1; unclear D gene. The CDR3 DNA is TGTGCCAGCAGCCACCCGACGGAACTTACCAGACTGAACACTGAAGCTTTCTTT. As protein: CASSHPTELTRLNTEAFF.